This T cell receptor (beta chain) originates from a study of blood T cell repertoires in COVID-19. The CDR3 is 14 residues long. Germline V gene data show CDR1 as SGHRS and CDR2 as YFSETQ. J gave up 4 bases and V 3 bases, and 4 bases lay outside the gene matches. Sequenced by immunoSEQ multiplex PCR; TCRdb stores in-frame clones only, minus some. The table lists tens of thousands of clones, 75% to 95% of them singletons, with 5.5% to 8% in the top ten. The TCR was taken from a middle-aged man with acute or convalescent COVID-19. The J gene is TRBJ1-2, the V gene TRBV5-1, with 9 bases aligning to TRBD1. Sequencing was carried out using peripheral blood. The CDR3 loop reads CASSWGQGFYGYTF. CDR3 bases: TGCGCCAGCAGCTGGGGACAGGGATTCTATGGCTACACCTTC.